The 17 T cell receptor beta chains below all came from one sample that was sequenced in a study of OX40 agonist ivuxolimab in advanced cancers. Sequenced by immunoSEQ multiplex PCR; TCRdb stores in-frame clones only, minus some. The sample contains about 62,000 clones, roughly 85% of which appear only once. The sequencing here drew on CD4+ or CD8+ T cells sorted from blood, taken in a trial of the OX40 agonist ivuxolimab. These receptors were obtained from an adult with an advanced solid tumor such as melanoma, head and neck, liver or kidney cancer.

The gene calls are TRBV27 and TRBJ1-1; the D gene is possibly TRBD1 (5 bases). V was shortened by 4 bases and J by 6 bases, with 21 bases between the two germline ends. The CDR3 runs to 16 residues. The germline V gene encodes CDR1 MNHEY and CDR2 SMNVEV (reference sequence). DNA of the CDR3: TGTGCCAGCAGTTCCCAGGGAACGGCCGTGAGGGCTGAAGCTTTCTTT. Its translation: CASSSQGTAVRAEAFF.

The chain couples TRBV4-1 to TRBJ1-5; 9 bases line up with TRBD1. Germline CDR1 MGHRA, CDR2 YSYEKL. V trimming: 6 bases; J trimming: 1 base; junction bases outside the gene matches: 13. This CDR3 contains 18 residues. The CDR3 loop reads CASSQNQRTGASNQPQHF. CDR3 DNA: TGCGCCAGCAGTCAGAATCAACGGACAGGGGCAAGCAATCAGCCCCAGCATTTT.

The V gene is TRBV5-6, the J gene TRBJ1-5; the D gene is possibly TRBD1 (5 bases). Trimming took 1 base from V and 4 from J, leaving 12 bases between them. CDR3 length: 15 amino acids. Germline CDR1 and CDR2: SGHDT and YYEEEE. The CDR3 nucleotides are TGTGCCAGCAGCTTGAGAGAGGGGAGGAATCAGCCCCAGCATTTT. Translating it yields CASSLREGRNQPQHF.

The CDR3 region has the DNA TGTGCCAGCAGGGAGGGTTGGGGCACTGAAGCTTTCTTT. Amino acids: CASREGWGTEAFF. The V and J genes are TRBV2 and TRBJ1-1; D gene ambiguous. The CDR3 has 13 amino acids. Per germline, CDR1 SNHLY and CDR2 FYNNEI. Trimming pared 6 bases from V and 4 bases from J, leaving 12 bases between.

The genes are TRBV2 and TRBJ2-7; 8 nucleotides align to TRBD1. Germline loops: CDR1 SNHLY, CDR2 FYNNEI. With V trimmed by 7 bases and J by 2 bases, 7 bases remained unmatched. The CDR3 totals 14 residues. This chain's CDR3 is CASKGQGRTYEQYF. The CDR3 DNA sequence: TGTGCCAGCAAAGGACAGGGCCGAACCTACGAGCAGTACTTC.

This clone was seen a single time. The chain combines TRBV29-1 with TRBJ1-1; D call uncertain. Germline V gene sequence: CDR1 SQVTM, CDR2 ANQGSEA. This CDR3 comprises 12 residues. Trimming pared 7 bases from V and 5 bases from J, leaving 14 bases between. The CDR3 is CSGHRDLTEAFF. The CDR3 nucleotides read TGCAGCGGCCACCGGGATTTAACTGAAGCTTTCTTT.

The rearrangement uses TRBV5-1 and TRBJ2-7, with 15 bases lining up with TRBD2. The junction had 6 bases not matched to a gene; V was cut back by 0 bases and J by 2 bases. The CDR3 consists of 18 residues. The germline gives CDR1 SGHRS, CDR2 YFSETQ. CDR3 in DNA: TGCGCCAGCAGCTTGGCCCAATGGACTAGCGGGAGGGCCTACGAGCAGTACTTC. Its protein product is CASSLAQWTSGRAYEQYF.

The chain combines TRBV10-1 with TRBJ1-5, with 7 bases fitting TRBD1. The V gene end was trimmed by 6 bases and the J gene end by 5 bases; junction bases not matched to a gene: 4. The CDR3 totals 13 residues. Germline loops: CDR1 WNHNN, CDR2 SYGVQD (reference sequence). The CDR3 DNA sequence: TGCGCCAGCAGCACAGGGGCGCATCAGCCCCAGCATTTT. It is translated as CASSTGAHQPQHF.

The chain uses TRBV2 and TRBJ1-6; 7 bases match TRBD1. The CDR3 covers 13 residues. Looked up from germline, CDR1 is SNHLY and CDR2 is FYNNEI. Trimming removed 11 bases from V and 8 bases from J; junction bases left unmatched: 9. CDR3 amino acids: CASDREYHSPLHF. CDR3 in DNA: TGTGCCTCCGACAGGGAATACCATTCACCCCTCCACTTT.

The genes are TRBV2 and TRBJ1-5; D might be TRBD1 (5 bases). Trimming pared 0 bases from V and 7 bases from J, leaving 10 bases between. Germline-derived CDR1 and CDR2 are SNHLY and FYNNEI. The CDR3 spans 14 residues. The chain's CDR3 is CASSEAGAGQPQHF. DNA for the CDR3: TGTGCCAGCAGTGAAGCAGGGGCCGGACAGCCCCAGCATTTT.

In the case of this clone: It is unclear where the CDR3 begins or ends on the DNA, so no DNA is shown, and the CDR3 is as TCRdb lists it. The rearrangement links TRBV28 to TRBJ1-2. Both ends counted, the CDR3 spans 12 residues. Germline CDR1 reads MDHEN; CDR2 reads SYDVKM. The CDR3 sequence: CASSQVGRGNTF.

The rearrangement uses TRBV7-9 and TRBJ2-5, with 10 nucleotides matching TRBD2. The CDR3 covers 15 residues. V lost 5 bases, J lost 5 bases, and 8 bases stayed unmatched. The germline CDR1 and CDR2 sequences are SEHNR and FQNEAQ (reference sequence). CDR3 loop: CASSQAGLASETQYF. The CDR3 bases are TGTGCCAGCAGCCAGGCGGGACTAGCGTCGGAGACCCAGTACTTC.

This chain links TRBV6-6 with TRBJ2-7, with 10 bases identical to TRBD1. V lost 6 bases to trimming and J lost 5 bases; unmatched junction nucleotides: 7. The germline CDR1 and CDR2 sequences are MNHNY and SVGAGI (reference sequence). This CDR3 region has 14 residues. CDR3: CASSPRDRGNEQYF. In nucleotides, the CDR3 is TGTGCCAGCAGCCCTCGGGACAGGGGTAACGAGCAGTACTTC.

The V and J genes are TRBV6-5 and TRBJ2-7; D unclear. The germline V and J ends were trimmed by 2 bases and 2 bases, with 13 bases remaining between them. This CDR3 region has 15 residues. Germline values: CDR1 MNHEY, CDR2 SVGAGI. CDR3 sequence reads: CASSYASGSTYEQYF. DNA of the CDR3: TGTGCCAGCAGTTACGCGTCAGGTTCAACCTACGAGCAGTACTTC.

The genes are TRBV6-5 and TRBJ2-7; possibly TRBD2 for D (5 bases). The CDR3 length is 12 residues. V lost 6 bases to trimming and J lost 2 bases, with 8 bases between them. Germline loops: CDR1 MNHEY, CDR2 SVGAGI. CDR3 DNA sequence: TGTGCCAGCAGCGGAGGTACCTACGAGCAGTACTTC. It yields the protein CASSGGTYEQYF.

J is TRBJ1-1 and V is TRBV9; 7 bases map to TRBD1. The CDR3 consists of 19 residues. J gave up 4 bases and V 0 bases, and 18 bases lay outside the gene matches. From germline, CDR1 is SGDLS and CDR2 YYNGEE. CDR3 loop: CASSVGGDSDTNKGTEAFF. The CDR3 bases are TGTGCCAGCAGCGTAGGGGGGGACAGTGACACGAATAAGGGCACTGAAGCTTTCTTT.

The chain is built from TRBV2 and TRBJ2-1, with a possible D match to TRBD1 (5 bases). Trimming removed 3 bases at V and 9 bases at J, with 6 bases between. Per the germline V gene, CDR1 is SNHLY and CDR2 is FYNNEI. The CDR3 totals 11 residues. The CDR3 region is CASSDRVEQFF. CDR3 DNA sequence: TGTGCCAGCAGTGACAGGGTTGAGCAGTTCTTC.